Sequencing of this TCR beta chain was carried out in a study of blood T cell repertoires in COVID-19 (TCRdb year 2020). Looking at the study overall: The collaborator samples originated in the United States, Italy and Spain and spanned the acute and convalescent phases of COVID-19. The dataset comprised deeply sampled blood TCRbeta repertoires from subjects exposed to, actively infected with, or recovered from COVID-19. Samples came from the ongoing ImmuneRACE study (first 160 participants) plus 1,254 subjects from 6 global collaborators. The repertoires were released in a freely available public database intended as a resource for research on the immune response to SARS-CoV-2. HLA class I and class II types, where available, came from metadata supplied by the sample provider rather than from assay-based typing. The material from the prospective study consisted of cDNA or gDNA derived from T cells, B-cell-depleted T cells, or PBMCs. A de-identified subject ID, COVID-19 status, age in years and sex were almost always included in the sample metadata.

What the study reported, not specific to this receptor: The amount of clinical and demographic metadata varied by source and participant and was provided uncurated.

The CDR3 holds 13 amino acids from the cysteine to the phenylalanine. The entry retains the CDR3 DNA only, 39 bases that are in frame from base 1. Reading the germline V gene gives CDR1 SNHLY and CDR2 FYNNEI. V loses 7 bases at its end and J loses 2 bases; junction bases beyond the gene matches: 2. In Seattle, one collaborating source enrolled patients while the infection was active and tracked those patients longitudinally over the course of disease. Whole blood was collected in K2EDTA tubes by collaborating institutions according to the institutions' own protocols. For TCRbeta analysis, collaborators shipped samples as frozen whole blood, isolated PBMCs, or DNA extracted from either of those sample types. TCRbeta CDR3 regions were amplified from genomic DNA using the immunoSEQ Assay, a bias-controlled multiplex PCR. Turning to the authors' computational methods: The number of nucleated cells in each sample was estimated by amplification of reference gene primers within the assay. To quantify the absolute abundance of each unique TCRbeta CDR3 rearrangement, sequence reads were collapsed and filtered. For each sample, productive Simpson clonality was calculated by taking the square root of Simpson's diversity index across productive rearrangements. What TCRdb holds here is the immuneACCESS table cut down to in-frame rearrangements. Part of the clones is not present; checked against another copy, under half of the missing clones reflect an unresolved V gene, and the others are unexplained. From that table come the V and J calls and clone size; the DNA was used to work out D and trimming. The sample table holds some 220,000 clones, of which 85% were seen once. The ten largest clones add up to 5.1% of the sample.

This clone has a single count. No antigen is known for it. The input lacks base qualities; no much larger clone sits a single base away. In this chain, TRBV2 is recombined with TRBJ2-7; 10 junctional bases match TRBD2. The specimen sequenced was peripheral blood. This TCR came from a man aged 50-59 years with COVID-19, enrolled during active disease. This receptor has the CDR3 CASISGGAYEQYF. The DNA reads TGTGCCAGCATCAGCGGGGGGGCCTACGAGCAGTACTTC.